This TCR beta chain was recovered during a study of shared T cell receptors in the human thymus. Data came from immunoSEQ multiplex PCR; TCRdb stores just in-frame clones and leaves some out. The sample lists around 730,000 clones, around 85% seen once, with roughly 0.01% in the top ten. The germline gives CDR1 SGDLS, CDR2 YYNGEE. V dropped 3 bases and J dropped 7 bases, with 23 bases sitting between them. This CDR3 region has 17 residues. Another study also made use of these data, one on human thymus T cells. That work contributes: Overlap was high between thymic repertoires from unrelated individuals, as reported in related research.

Input material: thymocytes. This receptor was identified in a girl under two years old with a congenital heart defect. The V and J genes are TRBV9 and TRBJ1-5; D unresolved. CDR3 protein: CASSGPDGGSPGQPQHF. CDR3 DNA: TGTGCCAGCAGCGGACCGGACGGAGGATCTCCGGGACAGCCCCAGCATTTT.